This T cell receptor beta chain derives from a study of T cells after posttransplantation cyclophosphamide (dated by TCRdb to about 2016). About the investigation overall: The study tracked T cell repertoire reconstitution by TRB sequencing after myeloablative bone marrow transplantation using posttransplantation cyclophosphamide as GVHD prophylaxis. Antigen receptor sequencing covered samples from 35 PTCy-treated patients and 16 of their related bone marrow donors. Blood from every one of the 30 to 40 PTCy patients who had 1-year posttransplant specimens underwent TRB sequencing. Up to about 3 additional blood samples from 2 to 5.2 years after transplant were also TRB-sequenced in 3 patients, as was pretransplant blood from a handful of patients. Because TRA and TRB clonality were tightly correlated in 8 or 9 samples, subsequent TCR analyses were focused on TRB only. Public TRB sequences were searched against a database of over 3,000 sequences associated with responses to pathogens, tumor antigens, self-antigens and alloantigens. Study-wide findings and limitations: The TRB repertoires of T cells infiltrating skin or the GI tract showed only limited overlap with the TRB repertoires found in blood. Across about 49 patients, TRB clonality was highly associated with recipient CMV seropositivity and CMV reactivation, and PTCy diversity was similar to diversity in CNI/methotrexate controls. At 1-2 months, donor-recipient similarity was low but rose over the first year, and the later blood repertoires were often dominated by donor CD8+ memory clones.

From the germline V gene (reference sequence), CDR1 is MNHEY and CDR2 is SMNVEV. The cysteine opens and the phenylalanine closes a CDR3 of 15 amino acids. CDR3 DNA only is kept here, 45 bases in frame from base 1. Deletion took 2 bases off V and 1 base off J, with a span of 8 bases between the germline ends. Details on this clone: It has no known antigen specificity. Within one base of it there is no much larger clone, and no base qualities were kept.

Peripheral blood samples were provided by related bone marrow donors on the day of marrow donation. Peripheral blood and bone marrow mononuclear cells were isolated by Ficoll-Hypaque density centrifugation and were cryopreserved. Genomic DNA was used for TRB sequencing, which was performed with the immunoSEQ assay at survey resolution or with the hsTCRB kit. From the authors' description of their analysis: The immunoSEQ software was used for initial read processing, and the LymphoSeq R package was used for repertoire analyses. Clonality was calculated as 1 minus normalized Shannon entropy, and the Gini coefficient was also calculated for each TRB dataset. To infer phenotypes in unsorted samples, TRB sequences from sorted subsets of the recipient or donor were mapped onto the unsorted samples of the same recipient. This immuneACCESS table, as held by TCRdb, lists in-frame sequences with V and J called but not all clones. Of the missing ones, under half trace to an unresolved V gene in checked studies; the others have no known cause. The V and J calls and the clone size are those of that table, but D and trimming were determined from the DNA. The sample table records approximately 47,000 clones; 92% of these occur just once. 2.5% to 4% of the sample is in the top ten clones.

The source is a woman between 50 and 59 years old in good health and a related stem cell transplant donor. The source material was PBMCs. The sequence is built from TRBV27 and TRBJ1-4; a tentative D match to TRBD1 spans 5 bases. The encoded CDR3 is CASSLGGGTNEKLFF. The nucleotide sequence is TGTGCCAGCAGTTTAGGGGGGGGAACTAATGAAAAACTGTTTTTT.